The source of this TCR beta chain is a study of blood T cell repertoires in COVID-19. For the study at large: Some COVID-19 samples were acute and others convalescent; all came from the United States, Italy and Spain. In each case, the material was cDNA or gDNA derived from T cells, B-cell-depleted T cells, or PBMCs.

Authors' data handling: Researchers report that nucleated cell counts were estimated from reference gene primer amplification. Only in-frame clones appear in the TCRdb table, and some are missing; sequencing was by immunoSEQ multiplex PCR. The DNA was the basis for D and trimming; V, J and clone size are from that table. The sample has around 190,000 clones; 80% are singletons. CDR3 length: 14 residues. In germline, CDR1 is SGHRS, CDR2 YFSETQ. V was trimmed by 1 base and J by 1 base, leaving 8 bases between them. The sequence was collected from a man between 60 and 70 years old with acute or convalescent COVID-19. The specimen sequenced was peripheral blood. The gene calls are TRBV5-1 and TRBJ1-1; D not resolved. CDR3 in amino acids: CASSLQPGNTEAFF. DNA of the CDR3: TGCGCCAGCAGCTTGCAACCGGGGAACACTGAAGCTTTCTTT. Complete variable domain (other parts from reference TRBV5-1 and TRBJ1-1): KAGVTQTPRYLIKTRGQQVTLSCSPISGHRSVSWYQQTPGQGLQFLFEYFSETQRNKGNFPGRFSGRQFSNSRSEMNVSTLELGDSALYLCASSLQPGNTEAFFGQGTRLTVV.